Shown below are 30 T cell receptor beta chains from a single sample sequenced in a study of blood T cell repertoires in COVID-19. Data came from immunoSEQ multiplex PCR; TCRdb stores just in-frame clones and leaves some out. This table has roughly 100,000 clones, about 75% appearing once. Sequencing was performed on peripheral blood. These receptors were taken from a woman in her seventies with acute or convalescent COVID-19.

The CDR3 loop reads CASSYGTVYGYTF. The CDR3 bases are TGTGCCAGCAGTTATGGGACAGTCTATGGCTACACCTTC. V usage is TRBV6-2 or TRBV6-3 and J usage is TRBJ1-2; 7 nucleotides align to TRBD1. The V gene's germline CDR1 is MNHEY and CDR2 SVGEGT. The CDR3 extends over 13 amino acids. V shed 3 bases, J shed 4 bases, and the junction held 2 bases outside the gene matches.

The chain uses TRBV5-6 and TRBJ1-1; D gene unclear. The germline V gene has CDR1 SGHDT and CDR2 YYEEEE. The CDR3 runs to 13 residues. V lost 3 bases to trimming and J lost 0 bases, with 6 bases between them. The CDR3 nucleotides are TGTGCCAGCAGCTCTCCTCTGAACACTGAAGCTTTCTTT. It translates to CASSSPLNTEAFF.

This chain uses TRBV2 with TRBJ1-2, with D tentatively TRBD1 (6 bases). Germline loops: CDR1 SNHLY, CDR2 FYNNEI. The length of the CDR3 is 14 residues. Deletions cut 3 bases from V and 8 bases from J, with 16 bases between. CDR3 coding DNA: TGTGCCAGCAGTGAGGAGCGACACAGGGCAGGCTACACCTTC. Translated, it gives CASSEERHRAGYTF.

This clone is a singleton in its sample. The CDR3 nucleotides read TGCGCCAGCGGATACACAGGGAGCACCTCGGAGACCCAGTACTTC. It translates to CASGYTGSTSETQYF. The chain uses TRBV10-2 and TRBJ2-5; D may be TRBD1 (6 bases). The germline V gene encodes CDR1 WSHSY and CDR2 SAAADI. V dropped 8 bases and J dropped 5 bases, with 21 bases sitting between them. CDR3 length: 15 residues.

The table lists this clone with a count of one. The chain links TRBV5-1 to TRBJ2-5; TRBD1 might be the D (5 bases). The ends were cut back, 0 bases at V and 1 base at J, with 7 bases in the middle. The germline gives CDR1 SGHRS, CDR2 YFSETQ. The CDR3 is 14 amino acids. As DNA, the CDR3 is TGCGCCAGCAGCTTGGCGACAGCCCAAGAGACCCAGTACTTC. Protein: CASSLATAQETQYF. Full variable domain (rest looked up from reference TRBV5-1 and TRBJ2-5): KAGVTQTPRYLIKTRGQQVTLSCSPISGHRSVSWYQQTPGQGLQFLFEYFSETQRNKGNFPGRFSGRQFSNSRSEMNVSTLELGDSALYLCASSLATAQETQYFGPGTRLLVL.

The chain combines TRBV19 with TRBJ2-2, with a weak D call TRBD1 (6 bases). The CDR3 extends over 15 amino acids. V was trimmed by 7 bases and J by 4 bases, leaving 16 bases between them. From germline, CDR1 is LNHDA and CDR2 SQIVND (reference sequence). This CDR3 is CASTAGTPSTGELFF. The CDR3 DNA reads as TGTGCCAGTACCGCCGGGACACCAAGCACCGGGGAGCTGTTTTTT.

This sequence joins TRBV14 and TRBJ2-1; 7 nucleotides align to TRBD1. The germline gives CDR1 SGHDN, CDR2 FVKESK. The CDR3 is made up of 13 amino acids. Trimming removed 3 bases from V and 13 bases from J; junction bases left unmatched: 9. CDR3 loop: CASSQEDRPQQFF. The CDR3 coding sequence is TGTGCCAGCAGCCAGGAGGACAGGCCACAACAGTTCTTC. The variable domain in full, completed from reference TRBV14 and TRBJ2-1, reads EAGVTQFPSHSVIEKGQTVTLRCDPISGHDNLYWYRRVMGKEIKFLLHFVKESKQDESGMPNNRFLAERTGGTYSTLKVQPAELEDSGVYFCASSQEDRPQQFFGPGTRLTVL.

The rearrangement joins TRBV19 to TRBJ1-3, with 10 bases fitting TRBD1. This CDR3 comprises 15 residues. Germline V gene lookup returns CDR1 LNHDA and CDR2 SQIVND (reference sequence). Losses at the gene ends were 8 bases for V and 9 bases for J; bases not matched to a gene: 13. The CDR3, as DNA: TGTGCCAGTCATGGACCCGGGACAGGGGTCCCCACCATATATTTT. Translation gives CASHGPGTGVPTIYF.

The chain employs TRBV11-3 and TRBJ1-3; maybe TRBD1 (6 bases). The CDR3 contains 17 residues. CDR1 SGHNT and CDR2 YENEEA come from the germline V gene. Trimming took 4 bases from V and 4 from J, leaving 20 bases between them. Here the CDR3 DNA reads TGTGCCAGCAGCTCGTCGGGTCGGGGGGCGGGCGGAAACACCATATATTTT. As protein: CASSSSGRGAGGNTIYF.

This sequence joins TRBV5-1 and TRBJ2-7, with D uncertain. The CDR3 spans 16 residues. CDR1 SGHRS and CDR2 YFSETQ come from the germline V gene. The V and J ends lost 0 bases and 0 bases respectively, with 13 bases between them. CDR3 in DNA: TGCGCCAGCAGCTTGGAGCGATGGAATGCCTCCTACGAGCAGTACTTC. Translating gives CASSLERWNASYEQYF.

This clone was detected a few times. The V and J genes are TRBV3-1 (or the pseudogene TRBV3-2) and TRBJ2-2; 9 nucleotides align to TRBD2. CDR1 and CDR2 (germline): LGHDT, YNNKEL (reference sequence). The CDR3 has 18 residues. V lost 1 base to trimming and J lost 9 bases; unmatched junction nucleotides: 15. The CDR3, as DNA: TGTGCCAGCAGCCAAGCTGTACTTGGGCGGGGGGGCCCAAGGGAGCTGTTTTTT. Translation gives CASSQAVLGRGGPRELFF.

Only a few counts were recorded for this clone. The V call is TRBV12-3 or TRBV12-4, the J call TRBJ1-2; D is possibly TRBD1 (6 bases). The CDR3 length is 12 residues. Trimming took off 6 bases at V and 4 bases at J, with 9 bases between the two ends. The CDR3 coding sequence is TGTGCCAGCAGCCCACAGGGCTATGGCTACACCTTC. Its protein product is CASSPQGYGYTF.

This clone was found a few times. The chain couples TRBV7-9 to TRBJ1-4, with 7 bases identical to TRBD1. Germline lookup yields CDR1 SEHNR and CDR2 FQNEAQ (reference sequence). CDR3 length equals 15 residues. J gave up 4 bases and V 6 bases, and 8 bases lay outside the gene matches. CDR3 coding DNA: TGTGCCAGCAGTCAGACACAGGGGATTAATGAAAAACTGTTTTTT. Its translation is CASSQTQGINEKLFF.

This chain joins TRBV6-5 and TRBJ2-7, with 7 bases that match TRBD2. Trimming at V came to 5 bases and at J to 3 bases, leaving 10 bases not matched to a gene. The CDR3 spans 15 residues. Germline lookup yields CDR1 MNHEY and CDR2 SVGAGI. CDR3 in DNA: TGTGCCAGCAGTCCAGCCGGGACTAAGGGCTACGAGCAGTACTTC. Protein: CASSPAGTKGYEQYF.

This chain connects TRBV28 to TRBJ2-3; 11 nucleotides agree with TRBD1. Germline CDR1 is MDHEN and CDR2 is SYDVKM. Germline trimming cut 7 bases from V and 2 bases from J; bases unmatched to any gene: 8. The CDR3 runs to 16 residues. CDR3: CASTHRTGGITDTQYF. The CDR3 DNA sequence: TGTGCCAGCACCCACCGGACAGGGGGCATCACAGATACGCAGTATTTT.

The J gene is TRBJ1-5, the V gene TRBV7-2; a weak D match, TRBD1 (5 bases). V was trimmed by 0 bases and J by 4 bases, leaving 13 bases between them. The CDR3 is 16 amino acids. The germline CDR1 and CDR2 sequences are SGHTA and FQGNSA. CDR3 protein: CASSLAGASGNQPQHF. CDR3 DNA: TGTGCCAGCAGCTTAGCTGGGGCGAGCGGGAATCAGCCCCAGCATTTT.

The chain is built from TRBV24-1 and TRBJ1-2, with D possibly matching TRBD1 (6 bases). The germline V gene encodes CDR1 KGHDR and CDR2 SFDVKD. Deletions cut 2 bases from V and 14 bases from J, with 14 bases between. CDR3 size: 12 residues. The CDR3 DNA follows: TGTGCCACCAGTGATTCGGACAGAAGTAGGACCTTC. It codes for CATSDSDRSRTF.

The CDR3 loop is CATSALAGANTGELFF. CDR3 DNA: TGTGCCACCAGTGCCTTAGCGGGGGCCAACACCGGGGAGCTGTTTTTT. J is TRBJ2-2 and V is TRBV24-1; 9 bases fit TRBD2. Losses at the gene ends were 5 bases for V and 2 bases for J; bases not matched to a gene: 5. CDR3 length equals 16 residues. Germline CDR1 reads KGHDR; CDR2 reads SFDVKD.

V usage is TRBV12-3 or TRBV12-4 and J usage is TRBJ2-2, with D uncertain. The V gene lost 2 bases and the J gene lost 7 bases, with 8 bases spanning the gap. CDR3 length: 13 amino acids. The CDR3 DNA reads TGTGCCAGCAGTTTACTAGGCTTCGGGGAGCTGTTTTTT. It yields the protein CASSLLGFGELFF.

The chain has TRBV4-1 and TRBJ2-7; D is possibly TRBD1 (6 bases). This CDR3 region has 14 residues. CDR1 is MGHRA, CDR2 YSYEKL, per germline. The germline V and J ends were trimmed by 0 bases and 3 bases, with 9 bases remaining between them. The CDR3 is CASSQERTVYEQYF. The CDR3 nucleotides read TGCGCCAGCAGCCAAGAGAGGACAGTCTACGAGCAGTACTTC.

The rearrangement links TRBV20-1 to TRBJ1-1; no clear D. This CDR3 contains 11 residues. Germline CDR1 DFQATT, CDR2 SNEGSKA (reference sequence). Trimming removed 6 bases at V and 7 bases at J, with 12 bases between. The CDR3 loop reads CSASNTYEAFF. The CDR3 bases are TGCAGTGCGAGTAACACATATGAAGCTTTCTTT.

This chain connects TRBV7-2 to TRBJ2-5; TRBD1 aligns across 10 bases. The CDR3 is 14 amino acids. Trimming at V came to 5 bases and at J to 2 bases, leaving 2 bases not matched to a gene. Germline CDR1 SGHTA, CDR2 FQGNSA. CDR3 nucleotides: TGTGCCAGCAGCCCGGACAGGGGGCAAGAGACCCAGTACTTC. Its protein is CASSPDRGQETQYF.

J is TRBJ2-1 and V is TRBV19, with 11 bases fitting TRBD1. Trimming cost V 5 bases and J 7 bases; bases outside gene matches: 10. This CDR3 comprises 16 residues. CDR1 and CDR2 from the germline V gene are LNHDA and SQIVND (reference sequence). CDR3 sequence (DNA): TGTGCCAGTAGTCCGCCGGCGGACAGGGGGCGTAATGAGCAGTTCTTC. Translated, it gives CASSPPADRGRNEQFF.

The CDR3 DNA reads as TGTGCCAGCAGTTTATGGTCGGAGGGCCGAGCTTTCTTT. It codes for CASSLWSEGRAFF. V gene TRBV27 combines with J gene TRBJ1-1; D unclear. CDR1 is MNHEY and CDR2 is SMNVEV in the germline V gene (reference sequence). V was trimmed by 1 base and J by 10 bases, leaving 13 bases between them. The CDR3 extends over 13 amino acids.

The V and J genes are TRBV7-6 and TRBJ2-5; TRBD1 is a possible D gene (5 bases). The CDR3 extends over 13 amino acids. Trimming took off 0 bases at V and 5 bases at J, with 7 bases between the two ends. Germline values: CDR1 SGHVS, CDR2 FNYEAQ. The CDR3 bases are TGTGCCAGCAGCTTAGCGGGGCGGGAGACCCAGTACTTC. It encodes CASSLAGRETQYF. The variable domain in full, with the rest retrieved from reference TRBV7-6 and TRBJ2-5, is GAGVSQSPRYKVTKRGQDVALRCDPISGHVSLYWYRQALGQGPEFLTYFNYEAQQDKSGLPNDRFSAERPEGSISTLTIQRTEQRDSAMYRCASSLAGRETQYFGPGTRLLVL.

The V call is TRBV6-5, the J call TRBJ2-7; perhaps TRBD1 as D (5 bases). This CDR3 comprises 15 residues. CDR1 MNHEY and CDR2 SVGAGI come from the germline V gene. The V end was cut by 5 bases, the J end by 3 bases, with 17 bases between. CDR3 nucleotide sequence: TGTGCCAGCAGTCCAAGGGTCAGGGTAGGCTACGAGCAGTACTTC. It codes for CASSPRVRVGYEQYF.

The rearrangement uses TRBV5-1 and TRBJ2-5; 11 bases line up with TRBD1. The V gene's germline CDR1 is SGHRS and CDR2 YFSETQ. Germline trimming cut 7 bases from V and 4 bases from J; bases unmatched to any gene: 9. This CDR3 spans 15 amino acids. As DNA, the CDR3 is TGCGCCAGCGGGAACCCCGGGACAGGGGGAGAGACCCAGTACTTC. Amino acid sequence: CASGNPGTGGETQYF.

DNA of the CDR3: TGTGCCAGCAGTTACCTCCGACCCGGGACAGGCATCACCTACTACGGCGAGCAGTACTTC. It translates to CASSYLRPGTGITYYGEQYF. The chain uses TRBV6-2 or TRBV6-3 and TRBJ2-7, with TRBD1 matching over 8 bases. The V and J ends lost 2 bases and 6 bases, in that order; junction bases with no gene match: 24. The CDR3 is 20 residues long. The germline V gene has CDR1 MNHEY and CDR2 SVGEGT.

This chain joins TRBV27 and TRBJ2-1, with 10 bases lining up with TRBD2. After removal of 3 bases from V and 8 bases from J, the junction contained 10 bases not matched to a gene. Germline CDR1 and CDR2: MNHEY and SMNVEV (reference sequence). The CDR3 is made up of 16 amino acids. In DNA form, the CDR3 reads TGTGCCAGCAGTTTGTCGAGCGGGGGGGGCGAACATGAGCAGTTCTTC. Protein product: CASSLSSGGGEHEQFF.

The chain couples TRBV6-5 to TRBJ1-1; D is ambiguous. The V gene lost 6 bases and the J gene lost 5 bases, with 13 bases spanning the gap. Per germline, CDR1 MNHEY and CDR2 SVGAGI. The CDR3 is 13 amino acids. The CDR3 protein is CASRDRTVTEAFF. The CDR3 DNA sequence: TGTGCCAGCAGAGATAGGACTGTAACTGAAGCTTTCTTT.